This TCR beta chain was captured by sequencing in a study of T cell responses to AZD1222 COVID-19 vaccine. TCRdb keeps only in-frame clones here, not all; method: immunoSEQ multiplex PCR. The sample shows around 180,000 clones, 75% to 90% of them seen only once. Trimming cost V 4 bases and J 2 bases, with 7 bases left between them. Germline V lookup: CDR1 KGHDR, CDR2 SFDVKD. The CDR3 length is 13 residues. This clone has only a few counts. The target antigen is unknown. General study points: Reportedly, close to half of spike-specific TCRs are directed against unmutated variant regions. The donors showed a predominance of white British ancestry and of females, with possible underestimation of clonal diversity.

The clonotype was recovered from an adult in good health. The genes are TRBV24-1 and TRBJ2-5, with D tentatively TRBD1 (5 bases). Material: peripheral blood, obtained on day 0 of MenACWY control vaccination. CDR3 nucleotide sequence: TGTGCCACCAGTGACGACAGTCAAGAGACCCAGTACTTC. This encodes CATSDDSQETQYF.